The 2 T cell receptor beta chains in this list originate from one sample, sequenced in a study of blood T cell repertoires in COVID-19. Sequencing used immunoSEQ multiplex PCR; TCRdb keeps in-frame clones, though not all of them. The table shows 200,000 to 300,000 clones, with about 87% occurring only once. The sample taken for sequencing was peripheral blood. These receptor sequences come from a woman aged 35 to 49 who had recovered from COVID-19.

Of note for this clone: Other DNA sequences in the same sample also yield this CDR3. The chain links TRBV5-1 to TRBJ1-2; D may be TRBD1 (5 bases). This CDR3 comprises 15 residues. Looked up from germline, CDR1 is SGHRS and CDR2 is YFSETQ. Trimming removed 2 bases from V and 0 bases from J, with 11 bases in between. The CDR3 DNA follows: TGCGCCAGCAGCTTCGGCACAGGAGCTAACTATGGCTACACCTTC. Its protein product is CASSFGTGANYGYTF.

This chain links TRBV27 with TRBJ1-5; 8 bases align to TRBD1. Germline lookup yields CDR1 MNHEY and CDR2 SMNVEV (reference sequence). The V and J ends lost 6 bases and 3 bases, in that order; junction bases with no gene match: 7. CDR3 length equals 15 residues. The CDR3 reads CASRPWDRNNQPQHF. The CDR3 DNA reads TGTGCCAGCAGACCCTGGGACAGGAACAATCAGCCCCAGCATTTT.